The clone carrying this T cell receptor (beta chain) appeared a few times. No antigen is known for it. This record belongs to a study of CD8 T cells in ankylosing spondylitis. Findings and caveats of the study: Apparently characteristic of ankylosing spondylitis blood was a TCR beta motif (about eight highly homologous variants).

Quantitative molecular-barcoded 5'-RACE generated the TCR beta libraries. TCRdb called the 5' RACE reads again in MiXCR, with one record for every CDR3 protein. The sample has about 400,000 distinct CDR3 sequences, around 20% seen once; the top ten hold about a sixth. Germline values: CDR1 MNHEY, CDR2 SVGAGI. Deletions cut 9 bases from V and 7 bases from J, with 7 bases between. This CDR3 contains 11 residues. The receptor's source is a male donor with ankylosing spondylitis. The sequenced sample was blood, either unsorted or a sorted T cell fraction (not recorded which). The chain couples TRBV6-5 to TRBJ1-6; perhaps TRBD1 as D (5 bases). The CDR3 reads CASRQNSPLHF. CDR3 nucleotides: TGTGCCAGTCGACAGAATTCACCCCTCCACTTT.